These T cell receptor beta chains were read from a single sample in a study of blood T cells in healthy people across ages. TCRdb re-called the 5' RACE reads with MiXCR, one entry per CDR3 protein. Of about 830,000 distinct CDR3 sequences in the sample, 62% are singletons; the top ten hold about 27%. Sample: blood. Every receptor here comes from a man under 40 in good health. Both conserved end residues are part of each CDR3. D genes are given only for firm matches. Size is stated for part of the rows, as once, few or many counts, or as a class when the clone is expanded.

j_call	v_call	clone_size	d_call	cdr3_nt	cdr3_aa
TRBJ1-3	TRBV10-3	once	TRBD1	TGTGCCATCAGTGAGACCCGGGACAGCTCTGGAAACACCATATATTTT	CAISETRDSSGNTIYF
TRBJ2-5	TRBV10-3	few	NA	TGTGCCATCAGTGACAGGTACCAAGAGACCCAGTACTTC	CAISDRYQETQYF
TRBJ2-5	TRBV24-1	NA	NA	TGTGCCACCAGGGCCGGGTGGAAGACCCAGTACTTC	CATRAGWKTQYF
TRBJ2-3	TRBV29-1	NA	NA	TGCAGCGTTGAAGATCAGAGCGGTTCACAAGATACGCAGTATTTT	CSVEDQSGSQDTQYF
TRBJ1-6	TRBV15	NA	TRBD1	TGTGCCACCAGCAGTAAAGGACAGGAAAGCTCCTATAATTCACCCCTCCACTTT	CATSSKGQESSYNSPLHF
TRBJ2-5	TRBV3-1	NA	TRBD2	TGTGCCAGCAGCCTTCCCCTCGGGGGGGAAGAGACCCAGTACTTC	CASSLPLGGEETQYF
TRBJ1-2	TRBV28	NA	NA	TGTGCCAGCAGTCCCGTTGGGGGCCACTATGGCTACACCTTC	CASSPVGGHYGYTF
TRBJ2-6	TRBV18	few	TRBD1	TGTGCCAGCTCACCTTCAGGGGGCGCGAGGGGGGCCAACGTCCTGACTTTC	CASSPSGGARGANVLTF
TRBJ2-2	TRBV2	NA	NA	TGTGCCTGCACGTTAGGACAAACCCCCGGGGAGCTGTTTTTT	CACTLGQTPGELFF
TRBJ2-5	TRBV11-3	NA	TRBD1	TGTGCCAGCAGCACGGGACAGGCGTACCAAGAGACCCAGTACTTC	CASSTGQAYQETQYF
TRBJ2-7	TRBV28	NA	NA	TGTGCCAGCAGTTCCCTAGTTGGGACGGATAGCTCCTACGAGCAGTACTTC	CASSSLVGTDSSYEQYF
TRBJ1-2	TRBV20-1	few	NA	TGCAGTGCTAGATCGGGGGGGCTGGATGGCTACACCTTC	CSARSGGLDGYTF
TRBJ2-1	TRBV5-1	NA	NA	TGCGCCAGCAGCTCGGGTCAGGGGACGGATGAGCAGTTCTTC	CASSSGQGTDEQFF
TRBJ2-7	TRBV24-1	NA	NA	TGTGCCACCAGGCCCTCCTACGAGCAGTACTTC	CATRPSYEQYF
TRBJ1-1	TRBV7-3	NA	NA	TGTGCCAGCAGCTTCGCTGGTAGGAACACTGAAGCTTTCTTT	CASSFAGRNTEAFF
TRBJ2-7	TRBV18	few	NA	TGTGCCAGCTCACCACTTAAAACGGGGACCCTCGAGCAGTACTTC	CASSPLKTGTLEQYF
TRBJ2-7	TRBV10-3	NA	NA	TGTGCCATCAGTGAGTCGGTGGGCGAGCAGTACTTC	CAISESVGEQYF
TRBJ1-2	TRBV20-1	few	NA	TGCAGTGCTAGCCAGGGAGAGGTCTATGGCTACACCTTC	CSASQGEVYGYTF
TRBJ1-1	TRBV29-1	NA	NA	TGCAGCGTCCAAAGCGGGAACACTGAAGCTTTCTTT	CSVQSGNTEAFF
TRBJ2-1	TRBV5-1	NA	NA	TGCGCCAGCAGCTTGGTGCGGTCTCTAAGTTTCTCCTACAATGAGCAGTTCTTC	CASSLVRSLSFSYNEQFF
TRBJ2-7	TRBV12-3/TRBV12-4	NA	NA	TGTGCCAGCAGTTTCCAGGAGGTGACCTACGAGCAGTACTTC	CASSFQEVTYEQYF
TRBJ1-2	TRBV6-5	NA	NA	TGTGCCAGCTGCTCTCCAGGGCGTGACTATGGCTACACCTTC	CASCSPGRDYGYTF
TRBJ2-4	TRBV6-2/TRBV6-3	NA	NA	TGTGCCAGCAGTTACCTTTTACCCGCAAGGGACCCACGCAACGTTCAGTACTTC	CASSYLLPARDPRNVQYF
TRBJ1-1	TRBV20-1	NA	TRBD1	TGCAGTGCTGCCGGGACAGGGAACACTGAAGCTTTCTTT	CSAAGTGNTEAFF